The 14 T cell receptor beta chains in this list originate from one sample, sequenced in a study of blood T cell repertoires in COVID-19 (dated by TCRdb to 2018 to 2021). Library preparation used the immunoSEQ multiplex PCR assay. As stored in TCRdb, this immuneACCESS dataset retains in-frame rearrangements with V and J assigned. A fraction of the clones does not appear; measured against another copy, unresolved V genes explain less than half of the discrepancy, and the remainder lacks a known reason. The sample table records approximately 20,000 clones; over 90% of these occur just once. Jointly, the top ten make up approximately 4% of the sample. Sequenced sample: peripheral blood. These receptors all come from a woman aged 45-65 years with active COVID-19.

In its sample, this clone was seen once. The rearrangement uses TRBV10-1 and TRBJ1-1; TRBD1 might be the D (5 bases). Trimming took 6 bases from V and 1 from J, leaving 30 bases between them. This CDR3 is 20 amino acids long. Germline V lookup: CDR1 WNHNN, CDR2 SYGVQD (reference sequence). CDR3 sequence: CASRTSYSGLEFPTNTEAFF. The CDR3 DNA reads TGCGCCAGCAGGACCTCTTATTCGGGACTTGAATTCCCCACGAACACTGAAGCTTTCTTT.

This clone was counted a single time. The genes are TRBV5-1 and TRBJ2-1, with D perhaps TRBD2 (5 bases). The CDR3 spans 15 residues. In germline, CDR1 is SGHRS, CDR2 YFSETQ. V was clipped by 0 bases and J by 5 bases, with 12 bases between them. This CDR3 is CASSLGELVHNEQFF. The CDR3 region has the DNA TGCGCCAGCAGCTTGGGGGAGCTCGTCCACAATGAGCAGTTCTTC. The entire variable domain, with the rest obtained from reference TRBV5-1 and TRBJ2-1, is as follows: KAGVTQTPRYLIKTRGQQVTLSCSPISGHRSVSWYQQTPGQGLQFLFEYFSETQRNKGNFPGRFSGRQFSNSRSEMNVSTLELGDSALYLCASSLGELVHNEQFFGPGTRLTVL.

This clone was detected once. The V call is TRBV6-5, the J call TRBJ2-5; TRBD1 matches at 8 bases. Germline CDR1 reads MNHEY; CDR2 reads SVGAGI. Germline trimming cut 6 bases from V and 5 bases from J; bases unmatched to any gene: 2. The CDR3 runs to 12 residues. In DNA, the CDR3 is TGTGCCAGCAGCAGACAGGGGGAGACCCAGTACTTC. This codes for CASSRQGETQYF.

The chain has TRBV5-1 and TRBJ2-1; TRBD2 matches 7 bases. V was pared by 1 base and J by 4 bases, with 5 bases of the junction left unmatched. CDR3 length: 15 residues. Per germline, CDR1 SGHRS and CDR2 YFSETQ. CDR3: CASSLLSSGYNEQFF. The CDR3 DNA reads TGCGCCAGCAGCTTGTTGTCTAGCGGATACAATGAGCAGTTCTTC.

The chain employs TRBV5-4 and TRBJ2-1; TRBD2 matches 10 bases. Germline CDR1 and CDR2: SGHNT and YYREEE (reference sequence). The CDR3 length is 15 residues. V gave up 2 bases and J gave up 8 bases; unmatched junction bases: 7. The CDR3 nucleotides read TGTGCCAGCAGCTTAGCTAGCGGGGGCTATCATGAGCAGTTCTTC. Translated: CASSLASGGYHEQFF.

The genes are TRBV28 and TRBJ1-2; TRBD1 might be the D (6 bases). CDR3 length: 16 amino acids. With 3 bases removed from V and 2 bases from J, the gap between germline ends came to 16 bases. Germline V lookup: CDR1 MDHEN, CDR2 SYDVKM. The DNA for the CDR3 is TGTGCCAGCAGTTTCGTCCGGCGGCAGGGGAACTATGGCTACACCTTC. Protein sequence: CASSFVRRQGNYGYTF.

The rearrangement uses TRBV24-1 and TRBJ2-3; 9 bases agree with TRBD1. CDR1 is KGHDR and CDR2 is SFDVKD in the germline V gene. The J segment lost 8 bases and the V segment lost 2 bases, leaving 10 bases of the junction unmatched. CDR3 length equals 16 residues. CDR3 in amino acids: CATSDYGTGPRGTQYF. The CDR3 nucleotides read TGTGCCACCAGTGATTACGGGACAGGGCCCCGCGGTACGCAGTATTTT.

The chain is built from TRBV28 and TRBJ1-6, with 8 bases lining up with TRBD1. The CDR3 loop spans 17 amino acids. The junction had 12 bases not matched to a gene; V was cut back by 6 bases and J by 5 bases. Per the germline V gene, CDR1 is MDHEN and CDR2 is SYDVKM. The CDR3 here is CASRTGTGGGDNSPLHF. The CDR3 DNA sequence: TGTGCCAGCAGGACCGGGACAGGAGGAGGAGATAATTCACCCCTCCACTTT.

The chain employs TRBV6-5 and TRBJ1-2; 7 nucleotides agree with TRBD1. The CDR3 has 13 amino acids. Germline trimming cut 4 bases from V and 2 bases from J; bases unmatched to any gene: 1. Germline V gene sequence: CDR1 MNHEY, CDR2 SVGAGI. The CDR3 region has the DNA TGTGCCAGCAGTTTGACAGGGAACTATGGCTACACCTTC. Translated, it gives CASSLTGNYGYTF.

V usage is TRBV2 and J usage is TRBJ2-1; D gene unclear. V was pared by 7 bases and J by 9 bases, with 13 bases between. CDR3 size: 12 residues. CDR1 and CDR2 from the germline V gene are SNHLY and FYNNEI. This CDR3 reads CASMNSKREQFF. The CDR3 nucleotides read TGTGCCAGCATGAACTCCAAGCGTGAGCAGTTCTTC.

The chain recombines TRBV6-4 with TRBJ2-5; tentatively, D is TRBD2 (6 bases). The CDR3 consists of 13 residues. The V end was cut by 6 bases, the J end by 2 bases, with 10 bases between. Germline V gives CDR1 MRHNA, CDR2 SNTAGT. DNA for the CDR3: TGTGCCAGCAGCCGGGAGCCTCAAGAGACCCAGTACTTC. Amino acids: CASSREPQETQYF.

The rearrangement links TRBV3-1 (or the pseudogene TRBV3-2) to TRBJ1-6; 8 nucleotides line up with TRBD1. J gave up 7 bases and V 2 bases, and 1 base lay outside the gene matches. This CDR3 is built from 14 residues. CDR1 and CDR2 from the germline V gene are LGHDT and YNNKEL (reference sequence). DNA for the CDR3: TGTGCCAGCAGCCAACCAGGGGGCAATTCACCCCTCCACTTT. This translates into CASSQPGGNSPLHF.

This clone was detected only once. This rearrangement joins TRBV27 to TRBJ1-3; D unresolved. The length of the CDR3 is 11 residues. The germline CDR1 and CDR2 sequences are MNHEY and SMNVEV (reference sequence). V lost 7 bases, J lost 4 bases, and 5 bases lay in between. The CDR3 here is CASIRGNTIYF. DNA for the CDR3: TGTGCCAGCATCCGGGGAAACACCATATATTTT.

The chain is built from TRBV10-3 and TRBJ2-1; 13 bases align to TRBD2. Germline V CDR1 and CDR2: ENHRY, SYGVKD. After removal of 4 bases from V and 10 bases from J, the junction contained 4 bases not matched to a gene. This CDR3 contains 14 residues. The CDR3: CAISAGLAGDEQFF. CDR3 coding DNA: TGTGCCATCAGTGCCGGACTAGCGGGAGACGAGCAGTTCTTC.